The TCR beta chain described here comes from a study of OX40 agonist ivuxolimab in advanced cancers. Turning to the study itself: The study gave patients intravenous ivuxolimab at 0.01 to 10 mg/kg every 2 weeks. Patients enrolled in dose escalation were diagnosed with hepatocellular carcinoma, melanoma, renal cell or head and neck cancer. The group had a mean age of about 60 years, ranged from roughly 23 to 85, and was less than 85% male.

V gave up 3 bases and J gave up 4 bases, with 19 bases separating them. Per the germline V gene, CDR1 is MNHEY and CDR2 is SMNVEV (reference sequence). The CDR3 length is 17 residues. Study results and caveats: At doses 0.1 to 3.0 mg/kg, CD4+ and CD8+ clones expanded.

Repertoires were generated with immunoSEQ multiplex PCR, while TCRdb's copy carries only in-frame clones and drops some. The data contain tens of thousands of clones, roughly 92% of them singletons. Notes on this clone: Its cognate antigen is unknown.

This chain uses TRBV27 with TRBJ2-4; D may be TRBD2 (6 bases). This clonotype was sampled from an adult with an advanced solid tumor such as melanoma, head and neck, liver or kidney cancer. This material consisted of CD4+ or CD8+ T cells sorted from blood, taken in a trial of the OX40 agonist ivuxolimab. The CDR3 DNA follows: TGTGCCAGCAGTTTTGGGCCGTACGGGAGAGGTAAAAACATTCAGTACTTC. It codes for CASSFGPYGRGKNIQYF.